This paragraph covers one T cell receptor beta chain sequence. Its antigen is not identified. This specimen belongs to a study of CD8 T cells in ankylosing spondylitis. TCRdb analysed the 5' RACE reads with MiXCR anew, one entry per CDR3 protein. The profile shows a few hundred thousand distinct CDR3 sequences, roughly 10% of them singletons. Notes on the study in general: Peripheral blood samples showed relatively rare disease-linked clones, and these clones were CD8+.

V was shortened by 5 bases and J by 2 bases, with 12 bases between the two germline ends. Germline V gene sequence: CDR1 SEHNR, CDR2 FQNEAQ (reference sequence). This CDR3 region has 14 residues. The receptor's source is a male donor with ankylosing spondylitis or in good health (not recorded which). Specimen: blood, either unsorted or a sorted T cell fraction (not recorded which). The genes are TRBV7-9 and TRBJ2-5, with TRBD2 as a possible D gene (5 bases). This chain's CDR3 is CASSHGLIQETQYF. The CDR3 DNA reads TGTGCCAGCAGCCACGGACTGATTCAAGAGACCCAGTACTTC. The whole variable domain, filled in from reference TRBV7-9 and TRBJ2-5, reads DTGVSQNPRHKITKRGQNVTFRCDPISEHNRLYWYRQTLGQGPEFLTYFQNEAQLEKSRLLSDRFSAERPKGSFSTLEIQRTEQGDSAMYLCASSHGLIQETQYFGPGTRLLVL.